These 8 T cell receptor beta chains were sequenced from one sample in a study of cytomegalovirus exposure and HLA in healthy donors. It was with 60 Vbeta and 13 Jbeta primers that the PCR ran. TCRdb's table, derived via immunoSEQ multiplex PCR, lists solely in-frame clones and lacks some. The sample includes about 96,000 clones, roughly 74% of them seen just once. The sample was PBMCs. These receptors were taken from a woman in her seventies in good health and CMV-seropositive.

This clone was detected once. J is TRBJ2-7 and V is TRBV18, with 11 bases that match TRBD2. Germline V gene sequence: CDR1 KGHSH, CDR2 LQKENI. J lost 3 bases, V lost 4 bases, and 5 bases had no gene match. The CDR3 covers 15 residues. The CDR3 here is CASSHTSGRIYEQYF. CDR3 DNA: TGTGCCAGCTCACATACTAGCGGGAGAATCTACGAGCAGTACTTC.

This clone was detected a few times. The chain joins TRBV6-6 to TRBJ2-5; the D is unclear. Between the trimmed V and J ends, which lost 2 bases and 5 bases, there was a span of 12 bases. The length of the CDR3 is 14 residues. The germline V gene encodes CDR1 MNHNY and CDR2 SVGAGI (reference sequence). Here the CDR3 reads CASSYPERSETQYF. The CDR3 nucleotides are TGTGCCAGCAGTTACCCCGAGAGGAGTGAGACCCAGTACTTC.

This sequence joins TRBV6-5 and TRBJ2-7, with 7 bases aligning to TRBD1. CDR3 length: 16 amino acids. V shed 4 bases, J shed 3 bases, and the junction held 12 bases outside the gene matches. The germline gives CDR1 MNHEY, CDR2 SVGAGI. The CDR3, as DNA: TGTGCCAGCAGTTTAGAGGGACAGCCGATCAACTACGAGCAGTACTTC. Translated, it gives CASSLEGQPINYEQYF.

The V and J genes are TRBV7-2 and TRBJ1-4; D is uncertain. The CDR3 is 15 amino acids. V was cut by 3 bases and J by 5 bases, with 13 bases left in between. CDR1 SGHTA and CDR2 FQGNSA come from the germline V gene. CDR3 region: CASSFSVRPNEKLFF. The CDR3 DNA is TGTGCCAGCAGCTTTAGCGTCAGACCGAATGAAAAACTGTTTTTT.

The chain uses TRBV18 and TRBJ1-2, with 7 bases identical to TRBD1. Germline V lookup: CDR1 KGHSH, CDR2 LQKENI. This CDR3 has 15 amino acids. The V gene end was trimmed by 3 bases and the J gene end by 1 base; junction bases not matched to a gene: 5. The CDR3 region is CASSPGGGYNYGYTF. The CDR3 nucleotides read TGTGCCAGCTCACCTGGAGGGGGCTATAACTATGGCTACACCTTC.

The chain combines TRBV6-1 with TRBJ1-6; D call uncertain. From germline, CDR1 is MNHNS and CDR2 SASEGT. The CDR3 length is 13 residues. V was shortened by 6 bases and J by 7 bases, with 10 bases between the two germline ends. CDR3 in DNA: TGTGCCAGCAGGTCAGGTCCCAATTCACCCCTCCACTTT. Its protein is CASRSGPNSPLHF.

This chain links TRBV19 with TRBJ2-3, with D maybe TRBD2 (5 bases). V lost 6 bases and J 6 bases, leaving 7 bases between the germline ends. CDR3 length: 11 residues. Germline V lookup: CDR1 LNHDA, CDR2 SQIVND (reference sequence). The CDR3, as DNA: TGTGCCAGTAGATGGAGGGATACGCAGTATTTT. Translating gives CASRWRDTQYF.

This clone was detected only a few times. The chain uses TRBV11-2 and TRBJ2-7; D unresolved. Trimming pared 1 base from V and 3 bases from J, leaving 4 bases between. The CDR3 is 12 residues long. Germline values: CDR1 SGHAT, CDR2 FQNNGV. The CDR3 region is CASSLVSYEQYF. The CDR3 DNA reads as TGTGCCAGCAGCTTAGTCAGCTACGAGCAGTACTTC.